This T cell receptor (beta chain) came from a study of blood T cell repertoires in COVID-19. About the research overall: Samples representing acute and convalescent COVID-19 were sourced from the United States, Italy and Spain. PBMCs, B-cell-depleted T cells, or T cells provided the cDNA or gDNA that made up the material.

This clone was counted a single time. How the authors handled the data: The assay estimated nucleated cells by amplifying reference gene primers. Clones were read by immunoSEQ multiplex PCR, and TCRdb kept only the in-frame ones, dropping some. The V and J calls and clone size are taken from that table; D and trimming were inferred from the DNA. The sample includes about 75,000 clones, 90% seen only once; the top ten take about 2.5%. The CDR3 runs 16 residues. Germline-derived CDR1 and CDR2 are SGDLS and YYNGEE. The V end was cut by 3 bases, the J end by 2 bases, with 15 bases between. This TCR was sampled from a human donor in a cohort sampled during active COVID-19. The V gene is TRBV9, the J gene TRBJ2-1, with D tentatively TRBD2 (5 bases). Material for sequencing was peripheral blood. CDR3 in DNA: TGTGCCAGCAGCGCCGGCGGGTGGCCCCCCTACAATGAGCAGTTCTTC. Protein sequence: CASSAGGWPPYNEQFF.